This T cell receptor (beta chain) originates from a study of OX40 agonist ivuxolimab in advanced cancers. Across the study: In this trial design, patients received ivuxolimab intravenously at 0.01 to 10 mg/kg every 2 weeks. Cohort: 82.7% men, mean age approximately 66, aged about 20 to 85. Three patients showed partial responses: one hepatocellular carcinoma and two cutaneous melanoma cases.

Baseline, cycle 4 day 1, and cycle 7 day 1 were the blood sampling points. Trimming took off 6 bases at V and 4 bases at J, with 15 bases between the two ends. CDR1 and CDR2 (germline): MNHEY, SMNVEV (reference sequence). This CDR3 comprises 14 residues. Only in-frame clones appear in the TCRdb table, and some are missing; sequencing was by immunoSEQ multiplex PCR. Altogether about 150,000 clones are present, under 95% being singletons, with the ten largest covering about 0.31%. The material was CD4+ or CD8+ T cells sorted from blood, obtained in a trial of the OX40 agonist ivuxolimab. This clonotype was obtained from an adult with an advanced solid tumor such as melanoma, head and neck, liver or kidney cancer. The chain carries TRBV27 and TRBJ1-2; D not resolved. The CDR3 reads CASSPNPTTYGYTF. CDR3 sequence (DNA): TGTGCCAGCAGCCCTAACCCGACAACCTATGGCTACACCTTC.